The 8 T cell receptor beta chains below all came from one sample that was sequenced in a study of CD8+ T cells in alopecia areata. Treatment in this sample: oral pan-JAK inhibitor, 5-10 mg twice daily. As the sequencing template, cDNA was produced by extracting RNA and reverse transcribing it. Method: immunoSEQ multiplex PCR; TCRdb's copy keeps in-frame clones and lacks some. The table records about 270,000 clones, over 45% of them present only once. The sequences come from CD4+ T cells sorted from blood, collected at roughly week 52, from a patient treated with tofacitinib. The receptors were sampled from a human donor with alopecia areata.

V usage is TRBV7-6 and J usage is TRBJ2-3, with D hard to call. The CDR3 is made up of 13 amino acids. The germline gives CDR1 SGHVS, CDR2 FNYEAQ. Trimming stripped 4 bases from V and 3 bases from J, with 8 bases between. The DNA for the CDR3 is TGTGCCAGCAGCTCGAGATTAACAGATACGCAGTATTTT. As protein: CASSSRLTDTQYF.

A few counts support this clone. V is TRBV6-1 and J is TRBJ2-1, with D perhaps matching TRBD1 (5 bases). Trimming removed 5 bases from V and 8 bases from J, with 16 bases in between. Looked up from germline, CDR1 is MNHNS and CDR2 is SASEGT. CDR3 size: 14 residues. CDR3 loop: CASSPNQGRDEQFF. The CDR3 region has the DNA TGTGCCAGCAGTCCTAATCAGGGTCGTGATGAGCAGTTCTTC.

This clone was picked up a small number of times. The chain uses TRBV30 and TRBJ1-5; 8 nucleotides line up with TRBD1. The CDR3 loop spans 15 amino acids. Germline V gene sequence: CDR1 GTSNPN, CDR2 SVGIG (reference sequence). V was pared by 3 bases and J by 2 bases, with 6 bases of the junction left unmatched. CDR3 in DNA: TGTGCCTGGAGGATCGGACAGGGTGGCAATCAGCCCCAGCATTTT. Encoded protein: CAWRIGQGGNQPQHF.

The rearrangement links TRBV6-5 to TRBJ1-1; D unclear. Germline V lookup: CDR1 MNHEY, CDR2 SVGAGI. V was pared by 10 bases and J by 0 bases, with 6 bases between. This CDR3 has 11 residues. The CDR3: CATWMNTEAFF. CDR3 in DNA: TGTGCCACGTGGATGAACACTGAAGCTTTCTTT.

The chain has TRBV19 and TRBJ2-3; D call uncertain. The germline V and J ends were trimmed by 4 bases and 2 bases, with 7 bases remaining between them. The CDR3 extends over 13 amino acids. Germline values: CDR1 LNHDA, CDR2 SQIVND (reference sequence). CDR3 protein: CASSKGNTDTQYF. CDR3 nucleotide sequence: TGTGCCAGTAGTAAGGGTAACACAGATACGCAGTATTTT.

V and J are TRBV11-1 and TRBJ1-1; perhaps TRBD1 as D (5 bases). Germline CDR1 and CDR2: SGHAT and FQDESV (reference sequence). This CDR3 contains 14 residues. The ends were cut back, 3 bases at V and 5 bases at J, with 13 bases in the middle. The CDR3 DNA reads TGTGCCAGCAGCTTGGTCGCGGGGGGGACTGAAGCTTTCTTT. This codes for CASSLVAGGTEAFF.

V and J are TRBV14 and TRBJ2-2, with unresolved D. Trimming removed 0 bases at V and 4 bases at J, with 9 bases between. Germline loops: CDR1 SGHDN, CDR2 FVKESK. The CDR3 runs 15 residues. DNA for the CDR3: TGTGCCAGCAGCCAAGAACACACACTCACCGGGGAGCTGTTTTTT. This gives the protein CASSQEHTLTGELFF.

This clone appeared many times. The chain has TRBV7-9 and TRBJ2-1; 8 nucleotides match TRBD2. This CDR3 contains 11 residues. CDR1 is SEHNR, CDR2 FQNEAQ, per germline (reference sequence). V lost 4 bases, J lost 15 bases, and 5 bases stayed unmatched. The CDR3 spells CASSSGLARFF. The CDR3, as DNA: TGTGCCAGCAGCTCAGGACTAGCTCGGTTCTTC.